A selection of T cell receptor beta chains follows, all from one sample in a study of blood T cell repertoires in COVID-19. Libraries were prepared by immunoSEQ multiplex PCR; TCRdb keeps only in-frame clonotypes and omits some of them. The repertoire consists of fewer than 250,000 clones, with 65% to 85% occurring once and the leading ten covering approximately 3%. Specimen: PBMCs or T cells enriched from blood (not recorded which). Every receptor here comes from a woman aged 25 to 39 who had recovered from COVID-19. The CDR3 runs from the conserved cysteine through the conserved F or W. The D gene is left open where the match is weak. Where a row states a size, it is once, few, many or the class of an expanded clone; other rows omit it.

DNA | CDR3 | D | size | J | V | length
TGTGCCAGTAGTATAGTGGGCGGGGAGTCGGGGACCCAGTACTTC | CASSIVGGESGTQYF | . | . | TRBJ2-5 | TRBV19 | 15
TGTGCCACCAGCAGGTCCTCCCTCGGCTACAATGAGCAGTTCTTC | CATSRSSLGYNEQFF | . | . | TRBJ2-1 | TRBV15 | 15
TGCGCCAGCAGCTTGGGGACAGGGTGGTTCGATGAAAAACTGTTTTTT | CASSLGTGWFDEKLFF | TRBD1 | . | TRBJ1-4 | TRBV5-1 | 16
TGTGCCAGCAGCTCTGTCGCGACTAGCGGGCCCCATGCCAAAAACATTCAGTACTTC | CASSSVATSGPHAKNIQYF | TRBD2 | . | TRBJ2-4 | TRBV13 | 19
TGCGCCAGCTTACCACTAGCGGGGGGGCCAGATACGCAGTATTTT | CASLPLAGGPDTQYF | TRBD2 | . | TRBJ2-3 | TRBV5-1 | 15
TGTGCCAGCGAGGACTCCCGCTCTGGAAACACCATATATTTT | CASEDSRSGNTIYF | . | . | TRBJ1-3 | TRBV28 | 14
TGTGCCAGCAGTTTACGAAGGCAGGGAAATGAAAAACTGTTTTTT | CASSLRRQGNEKLFF | . | few | TRBJ1-4 | TRBV27 | 15
TGTGCTAGTGGTTTGGACTTTGGGACTAGCGTCTCCTACGAGCAGTACTTC | CASGLDFGTSVSYEQYF | TRBD2 | . | TRBJ2-7 | TRBV12-5 | 17
TGTGCCAGTACCTCCGGGACTAGCGGGAGAGGTGAGCAGTTCTTC | CASTSGTSGRGEQFF | TRBD2 | . | TRBJ2-1 | TRBV19 | 15
TGTGCCAGCAGCCAAGATAGGGGGACGGCTTTCTTT | CASSQDRGTAFF | . | . | TRBJ1-1 | TRBV14 | 12
TGCGCCAGCAGCATCGGGACTAGCTACGAGCAGTACTTC | CASSIGTSYEQYF | TRBD2 | . | TRBJ2-7 | TRBV5-1 | 13
TGTGCCAGCAGCCCGAGACAGGGCCCACCCTACGAGCAGTACTTC | CASSPRQGPPYEQYF | TRBD1 | . | TRBJ2-7 | TRBV5-5 | 15
TGTGCCAGCAGTTACAATGACATGCCTGGAAACACCATATATTTT | CASSYNDMPGNTIYF | . | . | TRBJ1-3 | TRBV2 | 15
TGTGCCAGCAGCTTAGCGTCTCAGGTTATTGGAAACACCATATATTTT | CASSLASQVIGNTIYF | . | . | TRBJ1-3 | TRBV7-9 | 16
TGTGCCAGCAGCCCCCGGAGGGGGCAAGCCTACAATGAGCAGTTCTTC | CASSPRRGQAYNEQFF | . | . | TRBJ2-1 | TRBV3-1/TRBV3-2 | 16
TGTGCCAGCGGAAGGAGCAATGAGCAGTTCTTC | CASGRSNEQFF | . | . | TRBJ2-1 | TRBV6-5 | 11
TGTGCCAGCAGTATGGGACAGGGGATAATCTACGAGCAGTACTTC | CASSMGQGIIYEQYF | TRBD1 | . | TRBJ2-7 | TRBV28 | 15
TGTGCCAGTAGGAAGGACAGGAGCTCCTACAATGAGCAGTTCTTC | CASRKDRSSYNEQFF | TRBD1 | . | TRBJ2-1 | TRBV19 | 15
TGTGCCAGCAGTTACGCCACACAGGGGGCGCTGGAGACCCAGTACTTC | CASSYATQGALETQYF | TRBD1 | . | TRBJ2-5 | TRBV6-5 | 16
TGCAGCGCAAAAAACAGGGGGCAGCTCTACGAGCAGTACTTC | CSAKNRGQLYEQYF | TRBD1 | . | TRBJ2-7 | TRBV29-1 | 14
TGTGCCAGCAGTGAGGGAGGAGGGGACAATTCACCCCTCCACTTT | CASSEGGGDNSPLHF | . | . | TRBJ1-6 | TRBV2 | 15
TGTGCCAGCAGCTTGGGCGGGAGGGGAGAGAATGAGCAGTTCTTC | CASSLGGRGENEQFF | TRBD2 | few | TRBJ2-1 | TRBV5-4 | 15
TGCAGCGTTGGTAAGGACAGGGGAGGCGTTGGCTACACCTTC | CSVGKDRGGVGYTF | TRBD1 | . | TRBJ1-2 | TRBV29-1 | 14
TGTGCCAGCAGCCCCCCGTCCGCAGATACGCAGTATTTT | CASSPPSADTQYF | . | . | TRBJ2-3 | TRBV7-9 | 13
TGTGCCAGGACGCAGGGGGCTAGGGATAATTCACCCCTCCACTTT | CARTQGARDNSPLHF | TRBD1 | . | TRBJ1-6 | TRBV2 | 15
TGTGCCAGCAAGAGATTGACAGGGGGCTATGGCTACACCTTC | CASKRLTGGYGYTF | TRBD1 | . | TRBJ1-2 | TRBV7-6 | 14
TGTGCCAGCAGCCAAGGAGTTTTTGCGGCTAGCGGGGGGCTATCCAATGAGCAGTTCTTC | CASSQGVFAASGGLSNEQFF | TRBD2 | . | TRBJ2-1 | TRBV3-1/TRBV3-2 | 20
TGTGCCAGCAGTTTGACAGGGGACCACACCTTC | CASSLTGDHTF | TRBD1 | . | TRBJ1-2 | TRBV12-3/TRBV12-4 | 11
TGTGCCAGCAGCGTAGGGCTCAGACTAGCGGAGGACCAAGAGACCCAGTACTTC | CASSVGLRLAEDQETQYF | TRBD2 | . | TRBJ2-5 | TRBV9 | 18
TGTGCCAGCAGCTTAACTTCCGGGAGAAGCACAGATACGCAGTATTTT | CASSLTSGRSTDTQYF | . | . | TRBJ2-3 | TRBV7-3 | 16
TGCGCCAGCAGCCATGGACTATACCCACCCGATACGCAGTATTTT | CASSHGLYPPDTQYF | . | . | TRBJ2-3 | TRBV4-1 | 15
TGTGCCAGCACCCGGACTAGCGGGGGGGGCGCGGATACGCAGTATTTT | CASTRTSGGGADTQYF | TRBD2 | . | TRBJ2-3 | TRBV7-9 | 16
TGTGCCAGCAGCCTAGGACTAGCCGGCTACGAGCAGTACTTC | CASSLGLAGYEQYF | TRBD2 | . | TRBJ2-7 | TRBV7-2 | 14
TGTGCCAGCAGCTCAGGACTAGCGGGAACCAATGAGCAGTTCTTC | CASSSGLAGTNEQFF | TRBD2 | . | TRBJ2-1 | TRBV7-3 | 15
TGTGCCAGCTCACCAGTGGACAGCCAAGGGTTCTTC | CASSPVDSQGFF | . | . | TRBJ2-1 | TRBV18 | 12
TGTGCCAGCAGCACCCGACAAGCCCCAAGGACTGAAGCTTTCTTT | CASSTRQAPRTEAFF | . | . | TRBJ1-1 | TRBV7-2 | 15
TGTGCCAGCAGCGTGGATTTGGAGTCGAGCTCCTACAATGAGCAGTTCTTC | CASSVDLESSSYNEQFF | . | . | TRBJ2-1 | TRBV7-6 | 17
TGTGCCAGCAATCTAGACAGGGGCACCGGGGAGCTGTTTTTT | CASNLDRGTGELFF | TRBD1 | . | TRBJ2-2 | TRBV6-5 | 14
TGTGCCAGCAGCTCGCAACAGGATAGCAATCAGCCCCAGCATTTT | CASSSQQDSNQPQHF | . | . | TRBJ1-5 | TRBV7-2 | 15
TGTGCCAACCTCCAGCTTGGGTGGCAGGGGGCGAGGAATGAGCAGTTCTTC | CANLQLGWQGARNEQFF | TRBD1 | . | TRBJ2-1 | TRBV5-4 | 17
TGTGCCAGCAGGGACCAAGGGGTGCAGTACTTC | CASRDQGVQYF | . | once | TRBJ2-7 | TRBV7-2 | 11
TGTGCCAGCAAGACAGGGGCCGGCTACGAGCAGTACTTC | CASKTGAGYEQYF | TRBD1 | . | TRBJ2-7 | TRBV27 | 13
TGCGCCAGCAGCTTGGAAAGCGGGAGGGCAGATACGCAGTATTTT | CASSLESGRADTQYF | TRBD2 | . | TRBJ2-3 | TRBV5-1 | 15
TGTGCCAGCAGCGGAGAGCATCAGCCCCAGCATTTT | CASSGEHQPQHF | . | . | TRBJ1-5 | TRBV28 | 12
TGCGCCAGCAGCTTGGGGCCCGGGACAGGAGGGCAGTATTTT | CASSLGPGTGGQYF | TRBD1 | once | TRBJ2-3 | TRBV5-1 | 14
TGCAGCGTTGGGCAGGGGGACACTGAAGCTTTCTTT | CSVGQGDTEAFF | TRBD1 | . | TRBJ1-1 | TRBV29-1 | 12
TGTGCCAGCAGCCTCTTTCTTGTCACAGATACGCAGTATTTT | CASSLFLVTDTQYF | . | once | TRBJ2-3 | TRBV7-2 | 14
TGTGCCAGCAGCGTAGTGGGGGGGGAGACCCAGTACTTC | CASSVVGGETQYF | TRBD2 | . | TRBJ2-5 | TRBV9 | 13
TGTGCCAGCAGTGAATCAGAGACAGGTTACATGAACACTGAAGCTTTCTTT | CASSESETGYMNTEAFF | . | . | TRBJ1-1 | TRBV2 | 17
TGTGCCACCAGACCAGGGGCGGAGGACACTGAAGCTTTCTTT | CATRPGAEDTEAFF | . | few | TRBJ1-1 | TRBV24-1 | 14